This TCR beta chain was obtained from a study of cytomegalovirus exposure and HLA in healthy donors. As concerns this clone: The target antigen is unknown.

The CDR3 covers 15 residues. In germline, CDR1 is SGHNT, CDR2 YYREEE (reference sequence). With V trimmed by 0 bases and J by 2 bases, 3 bases remained unmatched. The study, taken as a whole, reports: A later analysis found common viral pathogens apparently linked to several of the most significant clusters. A later analysis linked a missense DCLRE1C variant to TCR beta V- and J-gene trimming.

With 60 Vbeta and 13 Jbeta primers, the PCR was carried out. Produced via immunoSEQ multiplex PCR; TCRdb's table is partial and in-frame only. This table has around 190,000 clones, about three quarters appearing once. Sequencing was carried out using PBMCs. The source of this sequence is a woman aged 40 to 50 in good health and CMV-seronegative. This sequence joins TRBV5-4 and TRBJ2-3; 7 bases are shared with TRBD1. In DNA, the CDR3 is TGTGCCAGCAGCTTGGGCAGGGGGAACACAGATACGCAGTATTTT. Protein sequence: CASSLGRGNTDTQYF. Filled out from reference TRBV5-4 and TRBJ2-3, the complete variable domain reads ETGVTQSPTHLIKTRGQQVTLRCSSQSGHNTVSWYQQALGQGPQFIFQYYREEENGRGNFPPRFSGLQFPNYSSELNVNALELDDSALYLCASSLGRGNTDTQYFGPGTRLTVL.